This TCR beta chain was documented in a study of blood T cell repertoires in COVID-19. The method was immunoSEQ multiplex PCR; TCRdb's version includes in-frame clones alone and lacks a portion of them. The sample consists of approximately 89,000 clones, about 85% of them appearing once. Germline V gives CDR1 SNHLY, CDR2 FYNNEI. V was pared by 4 bases and J by 6 bases, with 6 bases between. The CDR3 is 11 amino acids. The sample was peripheral blood. V and J are TRBV2 and TRBJ1-2, with unresolved D. This clonotype originated in an older man with acute or convalescent COVID-19. This chain's CDR3 is CASSARDGYTF. In DNA, the CDR3 is TGTGCCAGCAGTGCCCGGGATGGCTACACCTTC.